Below, 2 T cell receptor beta chains from the same sample are listed, as sequenced in a study of identical twins. MiXCR, applied by TCRdb to the 5' RACE reads, yields one record per CDR3 protein. The repertoire holds under 900,000 distinct CDR3 sequences, roughly 20% seen once, with around 13% in the top ten. This same sample was also taken into another study, of T cells expressing NK-cell markers.

The sequencing sample was made of PBMCs. These receptors were obtained from a young woman in good health.

The chain recombines TRBV5-4 with TRBJ2-3, with D hard to call. Germline V CDR1 and CDR2: SGHNT, YYREEE (reference sequence). The CDR3 length is 11 residues. Trimming removed 7 bases from V and 6 bases from J, with 9 bases in between. The CDR3 loop reads CASGHLDTQYF. The CDR3 coding sequence is TGTGCCAGCGGTCATTTGGATACGCAGTATTTT.

The genes are TRBV24-1 and TRBJ2-5, with D unclear. V was trimmed by 3 bases and J by 5 bases, leaving 6 bases between them. The CDR3 sequence is 12 residues long. Germline lookup yields CDR1 KGHDR and CDR2 SFDVKD. The CDR3 loop is CATSDEVETQYF. The CDR3 DNA follows: TGTGCCACCAGTGATGAAGTCGAGACCCAGTACTTC.